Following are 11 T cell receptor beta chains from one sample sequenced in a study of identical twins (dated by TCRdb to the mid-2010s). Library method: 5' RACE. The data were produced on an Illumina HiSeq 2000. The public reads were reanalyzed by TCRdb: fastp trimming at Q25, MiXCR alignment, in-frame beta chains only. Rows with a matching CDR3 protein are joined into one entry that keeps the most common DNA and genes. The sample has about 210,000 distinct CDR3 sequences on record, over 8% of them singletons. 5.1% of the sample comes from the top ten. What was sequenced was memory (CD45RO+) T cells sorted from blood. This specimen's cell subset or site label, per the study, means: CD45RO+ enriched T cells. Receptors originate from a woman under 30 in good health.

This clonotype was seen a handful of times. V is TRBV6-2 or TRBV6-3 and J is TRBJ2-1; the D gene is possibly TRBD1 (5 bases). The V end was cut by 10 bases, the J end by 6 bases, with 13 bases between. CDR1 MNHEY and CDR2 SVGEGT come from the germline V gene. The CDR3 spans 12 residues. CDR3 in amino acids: CATKGYGNEQFF. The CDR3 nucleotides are TGTGCCACCAAGGGGTACGGCAATGAGCAGTTCTTC.

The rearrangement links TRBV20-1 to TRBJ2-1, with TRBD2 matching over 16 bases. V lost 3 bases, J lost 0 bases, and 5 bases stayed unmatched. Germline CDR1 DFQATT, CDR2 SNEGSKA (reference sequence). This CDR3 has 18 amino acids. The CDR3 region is CSARGLAGGVSSYNEQFF. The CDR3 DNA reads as TGCAGTGCTAGGGGACTAGCGGGAGGGGTTAGCTCCTACAATGAGCAGTTCTTC.

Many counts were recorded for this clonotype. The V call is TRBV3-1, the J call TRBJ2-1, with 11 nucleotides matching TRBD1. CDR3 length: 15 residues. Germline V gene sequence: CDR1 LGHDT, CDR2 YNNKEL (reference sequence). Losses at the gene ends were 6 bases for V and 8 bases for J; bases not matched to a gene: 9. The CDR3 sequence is CASRARDRGFDEQFF. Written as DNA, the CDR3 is TGTGCCAGCAGAGCCCGGGACAGGGGGTTCGATGAGCAGTTCTTC.

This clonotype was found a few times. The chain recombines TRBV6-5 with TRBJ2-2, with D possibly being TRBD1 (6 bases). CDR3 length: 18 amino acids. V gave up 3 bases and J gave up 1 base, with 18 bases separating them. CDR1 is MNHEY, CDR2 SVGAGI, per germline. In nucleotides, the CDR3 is TGTGCCAGCAGTTATAGGGGGTTTGCCTTAGTGAACACCGGGGAGCTGTTTTTT. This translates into CASSYRGFALVNTGELFF.

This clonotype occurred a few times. The CDR3 DNA reads TGTGCCAGCAGCCAAGATCCTCCGGGACAGGGGACCTATGGCTACACCTTC. Its translation: CASSQDPPGQGTYGYTF. The V and J genes are TRBV14 and TRBJ1-2; 10 positions match TRBD1. There are 17 residues in the CDR3. Trimming removed 0 bases from V and 4 bases from J; junction bases left unmatched: 8. CDR1 is SGHDN, CDR2 FVKESK, per germline.

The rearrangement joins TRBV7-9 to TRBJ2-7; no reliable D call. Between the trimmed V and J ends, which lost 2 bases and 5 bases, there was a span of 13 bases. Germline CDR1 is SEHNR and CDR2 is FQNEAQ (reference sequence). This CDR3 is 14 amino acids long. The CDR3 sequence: CASSLTQSQDEQYF. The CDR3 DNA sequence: TGTGCCAGCAGCTTAACTCAGTCCCAGGACGAGCAGTACTTC.

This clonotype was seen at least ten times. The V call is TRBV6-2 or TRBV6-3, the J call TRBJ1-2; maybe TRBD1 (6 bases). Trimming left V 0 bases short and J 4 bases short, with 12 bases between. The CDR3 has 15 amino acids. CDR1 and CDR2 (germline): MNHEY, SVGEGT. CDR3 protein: CASSYSKQGSYGYTF. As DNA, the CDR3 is TGTGCCAGCAGTTACTCCAAACAGGGATCCTATGGCTACACCTTC.

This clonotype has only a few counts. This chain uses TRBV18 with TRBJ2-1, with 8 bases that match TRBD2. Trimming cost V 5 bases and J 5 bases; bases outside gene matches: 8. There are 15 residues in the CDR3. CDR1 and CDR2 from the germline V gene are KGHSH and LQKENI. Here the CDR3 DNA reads TGTGCCAGCTCATTCGGCCTAGCGGGTCACAATGAGCAGTTCTTC. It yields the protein CASSFGLAGHNEQFF.

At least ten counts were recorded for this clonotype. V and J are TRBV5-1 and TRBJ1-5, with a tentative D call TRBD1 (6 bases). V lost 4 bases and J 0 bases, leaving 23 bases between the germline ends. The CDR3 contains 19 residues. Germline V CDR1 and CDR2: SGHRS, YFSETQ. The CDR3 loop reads CASSRFSLPGGHSNQPQHF. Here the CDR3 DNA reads TGCGCCAGCAGCCGGTTCAGCCTACCCGGGGGACATAGCAATCAGCCCCAGCATTTT.

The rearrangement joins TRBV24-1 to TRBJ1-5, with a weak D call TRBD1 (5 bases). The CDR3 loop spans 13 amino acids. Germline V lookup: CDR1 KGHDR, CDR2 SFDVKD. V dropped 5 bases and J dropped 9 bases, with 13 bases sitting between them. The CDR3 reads CATSAGGSGPQHF. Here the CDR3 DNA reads TGTGCCACCAGTGCGGGGGGGAGCGGGCCCCAGCATTTT.

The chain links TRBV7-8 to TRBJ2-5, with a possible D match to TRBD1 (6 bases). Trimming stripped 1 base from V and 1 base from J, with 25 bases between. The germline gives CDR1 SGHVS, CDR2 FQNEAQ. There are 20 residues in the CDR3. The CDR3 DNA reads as TGTGCCAGCAGCTTAGGTTCGGGGTCGACAGGCGAAAGGTCCCAAGAGACCCAGTACTTC. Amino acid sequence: CASSLGSGSTGERSQETQYF.